The 19 T cell receptor beta chains presented below share a single source sample, sequenced in a study of identical twins. TCRdb used MiXCR to reprocess the 5' RACE reads, holding one entry per CDR3 protein. The sample records about 530,000 distinct CDR3 sequences, 20% to 25% being singletons. The data also belong to a second study, concerning yellow fever vaccine responses in identical twins.

Sequenced sample: CD4+ T cells sorted from blood. These receptors all come from a woman between 18 and 29 years old in good health.

J is TRBJ2-3 and V is TRBV7-8; TRBD2 matches 8 bases. CDR3 length: 15 residues. The germline V gene has CDR1 SGHVS and CDR2 FQNEAQ. V was pared by 2 bases and J by 3 bases, with 4 bases of the junction left unmatched. The DNA for the CDR3 is TGTGCCAGCAGCTTATTCACTAGCGGTACAGATACGCAGTATTTT. Its translation: CASSLFTSGTDTQYF.

The gene calls are TRBV12-3 or TRBV12-4 and TRBJ1-5, with TRBD1 matching 9 bases. After removal of 6 bases from V and 2 bases from J, the junction contained 5 bases not matched to a gene. This CDR3 is 15 amino acids long. CDR3 bases: TGTGCCAGCAGGTCGACAGGGGGTGGCAATCAGCCCCAGCATTTT. It translates to CASRSTGGGNQPQHF.

The chain has TRBV5-1 and TRBJ2-5, with D hard to call. V was trimmed by 2 bases and J by 4 bases, leaving 9 bases between them. The germline gives CDR1 SGHRS, CDR2 YFSETQ. The CDR3 runs to 13 residues. The CDR3 spells CASSFSEIETQYF. CDR3 sequence (DNA): TGCGCCAGCAGCTTCAGCGAGATAGAGACCCAGTACTTC.

This clonotype was recorded many times. V and J are TRBV27 and TRBJ1-6, with D perhaps matching TRBD1 (5 bases). This CDR3 is 14 amino acids long. Between the trimmed V and J ends, which lost 8 bases and 6 bases, there was a span of 14 bases. From germline, CDR1 is MNHEY and CDR2 SMNVEV (reference sequence). The CDR3 protein is CASSPGQINSPLHF. The CDR3 DNA reads as TGTGCCAGCTCCCCGGGGCAGATTAATTCACCCCTCCACTTT.

This clonotype was seen ten or more times. The V and J genes are TRBV5-1 and TRBJ2-2, with D perhaps TRBD1 or TRBD2 (6 bases each). Trimming removed 4 bases from V and 1 base from J, with 11 bases in between. Germline lookup yields CDR1 SGHRS and CDR2 YFSETQ. The CDR3 contains 15 residues. CDR3 coding DNA: TGCGCCAGCAGCCCTAAGGGGGGGAACACCGGGGAGCTGTTTTTT. This translates into CASSPKGGNTGELFF.

This clonotype has only one observation. J is TRBJ1-4 and V is TRBV6-1; a possible D gene is TRBD1 (5 bases). CDR3 length: 14 amino acids. Germline lookup yields CDR1 MNHNS and CDR2 SASEGT. V lost 5 bases, J lost 10 bases, and 17 bases lay in between. The CDR3 DNA reads as TGTGCCAGCAGTCGGGTGGGGCGGATCGGAAAACTGTTTTTT. It translates to CASSRVGRIGKLFF.

This clonotype was detected many times. The chain joins TRBV12-3 or TRBV12-4 to TRBJ1-2; D is undetermined. The V and J ends lost 3 bases and 0 bases respectively, with 8 bases between them. The CDR3 runs to 14 residues. CDR3 DNA sequence: TGTGCCAGCAGTTTGGGTGGCACTAACTATGGCTACACCTTC. Residues: CASSLGGTNYGYTF.

The rearrangement uses TRBV6-2 or TRBV6-3 and TRBJ1-2; D uncertain. Looked up from germline, CDR1 is MNHEY and CDR2 is SVGEGT. The V and J ends lost 0 bases and 5 bases respectively, with 10 bases between them. The CDR3 spans 14 residues. CDR3 in DNA: TGTGCCAGCAGTTACTCTCGGGCGGTGTATGGCTACACCTTC. Its protein product is CASSYSRAVYGYTF.

The genes are TRBV7-8 and TRBJ2-3; D gene uncertain. Between the trimmed V and J ends, which lost 1 base and 4 bases, there was a span of 15 bases. CDR3 length: 16 amino acids. Germline assignment: CDR1 SGHVS and CDR2 FQNEAQ. This CDR3 reads CASSLDSGTYSDTQYF. The CDR3 DNA reads TGTGCCAGCAGCTTAGACTCCGGCACCTACTCAGATACGCAGTATTTT.

The table lists this clonotype with a few counts. The genes are TRBV12-3 or TRBV12-4 and TRBJ1-3; 7 bases line up with TRBD1. With V trimmed by 3 bases and J by 4 bases, 9 bases remained unmatched. The CDR3 runs to 16 residues. The CDR3 sequence is CASSFRTGEGGNTIYF. Written as DNA, the CDR3 is TGTGCCAGCAGTTTTCGGACAGGCGAGGGAGGAAACACCATATATTTT.

The rearrangement uses TRBV6-1 and TRBJ2-7, with 8 bases that match TRBD1. The V segment lost 9 bases and the J segment 3 bases; nucleotides outside the gene matches: 10. Germline-derived CDR1 and CDR2 are MNHNS and SASEGT. The CDR3 contains 14 residues. The CDR3 bases are TGTGCCAGTACTGACAGGGGCCCAAACTACGAGCAGTACGTC. Translated: CASTDRGPNYEQYV.

This clonotype was recorded many times. The gene calls are TRBV2 and TRBJ2-3; the D gene is possibly TRBD2 (5 bases). This CDR3 has 13 amino acids. The germline CDR1 and CDR2 sequences are SNHLY and FYNNEI. V was cut by 3 bases and J by 5 bases, with 9 bases left in between. The CDR3, as DNA: TGTGCCAGCAGTGACGGCACTAGAGATACGCAGTATTTT. It yields the protein CASSDGTRDTQYF.

The rearrangement links TRBV29-1 to TRBJ2-2; 10 nucleotides line up with TRBD1. J was trimmed by 4 bases and V by 4 bases; bases with no gene match: 9. Looked up from germline, CDR1 is SQVTM and CDR2 is ANQGSEA. CDR3 length: 16 amino acids. CDR3 in amino acids: CSVARQGATGTGELFF. The CDR3 DNA reads TGCAGCGTTGCTCGACAGGGGGCGACCGGCACCGGGGAGCTGTTTTTT.

The rearrangement uses TRBV5-1 and TRBJ1-1, with 8 bases aligning to TRBD1. V shed 5 bases and J 4 bases; nucleotides not matched to a gene: 7. Germline lookup yields CDR1 SGHRS and CDR2 YFSETQ. The CDR3 sequence is 14 residues long. The chain's CDR3 is CASRPRQGTTEAFF. CDR3 sequence (DNA): TGCGCCAGCAGACCCAGACAGGGGACCACTGAAGCTTTCTTT.

This clonotype was picked up many times. The V call is TRBV18, the J call TRBJ1-5; weak D call: TRBD1 (5 bases). Germline V gene sequence: CDR1 KGHSH, CDR2 LQKENI. There are 13 residues in the CDR3. The ends were cut back, 8 bases at V and 5 bases at J, with 13 bases in the middle. The CDR3 DNA sequence: TGTGCCAGCGCGGACATCCAGGATCAGCCCCAGCATTTT. Its translation: CASADIQDQPQHF.

The chain employs TRBV6-1 and TRBJ2-7; D not resolved. This CDR3 contains 14 residues. With 1 base removed from V and 3 bases from J, the gap between germline ends came to 10 bases. Germline V gene sequence: CDR1 MNHNS, CDR2 SASEGT. CDR3 DNA: TGTGCCAGCAGTGAAGGGCAGACCTTCTACGAGCAGTACTTC. Its translation: CASSEGQTFYEQYF.

This chain uses TRBV12-3 or TRBV12-4 with TRBJ1-4; 8 bases map to TRBD1. The CDR3 runs to 16 residues. With 2 bases clipped from V and 7 bases from J, the junction kept 9 bases outside the gene matches. The CDR3 nucleotides read TGTGCCAGCAGTTTAAGTCGCAGGGGGCGATCTGAAAAACTGTTTTTT. This encodes CASSLSRRGRSEKLFF.

The chain recombines TRBV18 with TRBJ2-3; D is uncertain. The germline V and J ends were trimmed by 0 bases and 4 bases, with 5 bases remaining between them. Germline CDR1 reads KGHSH; CDR2 reads LQKENI. The CDR3 extends over 13 amino acids. DNA of the CDR3: TGTGCCAGCTCACCACCGGGTCCAGATACGCAGTATTTT. It translates to CASSPPGPDTQYF.

The rearrangement links TRBV18 to TRBJ2-1; D call uncertain. Trimming left V 3 bases short and J 10 bases short, with 10 bases between. Germline V lookup: CDR1 KGHSH, CDR2 LQKENI. The CDR3 consists of 12 residues. CDR3 nucleotides: TGTGCCAGCTCACCGACAAGCAACGAGCAGTTCTTC. This encodes CASSPTSNEQFF.